What follows are 17 T cell receptor beta chains derived from one specimen sequenced in a study of cytomegalovirus exposure and HLA in healthy donors (dated by TCRdb to the late 2010s). Libraries were prepared through the immunoSEQ multiplex PCR assay. TCRdb stores this immuneACCESS table with in-frame sequences only. Part of the clones is absent; in the studies checked, under half of the shortfall reflects unresolved V genes, and no reason is known for the rest. For this sample there are about 200,000 clones; 65% to 90% appear just once. Around an eighth of the sample belongs to the ten largest clones. The material sequenced was PBMCs. The source is a woman in her 30s in good health and CMV-seropositive.

This chain joins TRBV4-1 and TRBJ1-5, with 7 bases that match TRBD1. Germline values: CDR1 MGHRA, CDR2 YSYEKL. J gave up 2 bases and V 3 bases, and 10 bases lay outside the gene matches. This CDR3 has 17 residues. CDR3 coding DNA: TGCGCCAGCAGCCACACAGGGGATGTAAATGGCAATCAGCCCCAGCATTTT. It yields the protein CASSHTGDVNGNQPQHF.

The J gene is TRBJ2-7, the V gene TRBV5-1; 8 bases fit TRBD2. The CDR3 has 15 amino acids. Trimming removed 2 bases from V and 0 bases from J; junction bases left unmatched: 4. Germline V gene lookup returns CDR1 SGHRS and CDR2 YFSETQ. The CDR3 here is CASSFAREASYEQYF. The CDR3 nucleotides are TGCGCCAGCAGCTTCGCGCGGGAGGCCTCCTACGAGCAGTACTTC. Looking up the rest from reference TRBV5-1 and TRBJ2-7 gives the full variable domain: KAGVTQTPRYLIKTRGQQVTLSCSPISGHRSVSWYQQTPGQGLQFLFEYFSETQRNKGNFPGRFSGRQFSNSRSEMNVSTLELGDSALYLCASSFAREASYEQYFGPGTRLTVT.

The chain links TRBV6-5 to TRBJ1-4, with 8 bases aligning to TRBD1. This CDR3 comprises 13 residues. Unmatched junction bases numbered 4, after V lost 6 bases and J lost 7 bases. Germline CDR1 reads MNHEY; CDR2 reads SVGAGI. The CDR3 region is CASSRGLGEKLFF. CDR3 DNA: TGTGCCAGCAGCAGGGGGCTCGGTGAAAAACTGTTTTTT.

This clone was found a few times. The same CDR3 is also encoded by other DNA sequences in this sample. This sequence joins TRBV29-1 and TRBJ1-2; D may be TRBD1 (6 bases). Germline-derived CDR1 and CDR2 are SQVTM and ANQGSEA. The V end was cut by 3 bases, the J end by 2 bases, with 7 bases between. The CDR3 is 12 residues long. CDR3 residues: CSVDRGNYGYTF. Here the CDR3 DNA reads TGCAGCGTTGACAGGGGCAACTATGGCTACACCTTC. The full variable domain, its missing parts supplied by reference TRBV29-1 and TRBJ1-2, is SAVISQKPSRDICQRGTSLTIQCQVDSQVTMMFWYRQQPGQSLTLIATANQGSEATYESGFVIDKFPISRPNLTFSTLTVSNMSPEDSSIYLCSVDRGNYGYTFGSGTRLTVV.

The rearrangement links TRBV6-6 to TRBJ2-5, with no clear D. The V end was cut by 5 bases, the J end by 2 bases, with 18 bases between. Germline V CDR1 and CDR2: MNHNY, SVGAGI (reference sequence). The CDR3 runs 16 residues. The CDR3 coding sequence is TGTGCCAGCAGTCTGAAGGTCGGCCGAGGACAAGAGACCCAGTACTTC. It is translated as CASSLKVGRGQETQYF.

The J gene is TRBJ2-3, the V gene TRBV11-2, with a possible D match to TRBD1 (6 bases). Germline V gene lookup returns CDR1 SGHAT and CDR2 FQNNGV. V was pared by 5 bases and J by 2 bases, with 20 bases between. The CDR3 runs 17 residues. The CDR3 region is CASSALHSDSSTDTQYF. DNA for the CDR3: TGTGCCAGCAGCGCCCTACACTCGGACAGCTCCACAGATACGCAGTATTTT.

The rearrangement joins TRBV27 to TRBJ2-1; TRBD2 aligns across 11 bases. This CDR3 comprises 17 residues. Germline assignment: CDR1 MNHEY and CDR2 SMNVEV (reference sequence). The V segment lost 5 bases and the J segment 0 bases; nucleotides outside the gene matches: 6. As DNA, the CDR3 is TGTGCCAGCAGTCCCTCGGGACTAGCGGACTCCTACAATGAGCAGTTCTTC. This codes for CASSPSGLADSYNEQFF.

The gene calls are TRBV6-6 and TRBJ2-7, with TRBD1 as a possible D gene (6 bases). Trimming cost V 4 bases and J 6 bases, with 19 bases left between them. Germline V gene lookup returns CDR1 MNHNY and CDR2 SVGAGI (reference sequence). The CDR3 has 15 residues. Here the CDR3 reads CASSSNRARASEQYF. CDR3 DNA sequence: TGTGCCAGCAGTTCGAACAGGGCCCGCGCGTCCGAGCAGTACTTC.

This chain uses TRBV2 with TRBJ1-5; D is ambiguous. V lost 4 bases, J lost 6 bases, and 13 bases lay in between. The CDR3 is made up of 14 amino acids. Germline CDR1 and CDR2: SNHLY and FYNNEI. CDR3 loop: CASSGGGRSQPQHF. CDR3 in DNA: TGTGCCAGCAGTGGAGGAGGGAGGAGTCAGCCCCAGCATTTT.

The V and J genes are TRBV28 and TRBJ2-3; 8 bases fit TRBD2. This CDR3 comprises 14 residues. J gave up 2 bases and V 7 bases, and 5 bases lay outside the gene matches. CDR1 MDHEN and CDR2 SYDVKM come from the germline V gene. The DNA for the CDR3 is TGTGCCAGCATGGAACTAGCGGTCACAGATACGCAGTATTTT. Encoded protein: CASMELAVTDTQYF.

The gene calls are TRBV7-2 and TRBJ2-3; D is undetermined. CDR1 is SGHTA and CDR2 is FQGNSA in the germline V gene. The length of the CDR3 is 13 residues. V lost 4 bases and J 6 bases, leaving 11 bases between the germline ends. This CDR3 reads CASSSGAKDTQYF. Written as DNA, the CDR3 is TGTGCCAGCAGCTCCGGAGCGAAGGATACGCAGTATTTT.

This clone was observed a handful of times. This chain joins TRBV6-1 and TRBJ1-2; the D gene is possibly TRBD1 (5 bases). Germline-derived CDR1 and CDR2 are MNHNS and SASEGT. Trimming shortened V by 4 bases and J by 7 bases, and 16 bases separated the two germline ends. This CDR3 comprises 14 residues. The CDR3: CASSAWGGVLGYTF. CDR3 nucleotide sequence: TGTGCCAGCAGTGCCTGGGGCGGGGTTCTTGGCTACACCTTC.

The V and J genes are TRBV5-6 and TRBJ2-7, with 8 bases that match TRBD1. V shed 5 bases and J 7 bases; nucleotides not matched to a gene: 11. CDR1 is SGHDT and CDR2 is YYEEEE in the germline V gene. This CDR3 contains 14 residues. As DNA, the CDR3 is TGTGCCAGCAGTTCCGACAGGGGCGTAAGGGAGCAGTACTTC. Residues: CASSSDRGVREQYF.

The chain has TRBV6-1 and TRBJ2-7; TRBD1 matches 7 bases. CDR3 length: 14 amino acids. Germline lookup yields CDR1 MNHNS and CDR2 SASEGT. The V and J ends lost 7 bases and 4 bases, in that order; junction bases with no gene match: 10. The CDR3 spells CASTPRGKPYEQYF. Here the CDR3 DNA reads TGTGCCAGCACACCCAGGGGGAAGCCTTACGAGCAGTACTTC.

The rearrangement uses TRBV28 and TRBJ2-2, with D perhaps matching TRBD1 (7 bases). Germline CDR1 MDHEN, CDR2 SYDVKM. The CDR3 consists of 17 residues. Deletions cut 5 bases from V and 4 bases from J, with 20 bases between. The CDR3 loop is CASSDAPGQGGTGELFF. Here the CDR3 DNA reads TGTGCCAGCAGTGACGCACCGGGGCAGGGGGGCACCGGGGAGCTGTTTTTT.

J is TRBJ2-7 and V is TRBV6-6, with 8 nucleotides matching TRBD1. The ends lost 5 bases at V and 13 bases at J; junction bases unmatched: 16. The CDR3 consists of 14 residues. Germline V gene lookup returns CDR1 MNHNY and CDR2 SVGAGI (reference sequence). CDR3 sequence: CASSHPNTGTGFYF. The CDR3 DNA follows: TGTGCCAGCAGTCACCCAAACACCGGGACAGGATTTTACTTC.

The chain employs TRBV27 and TRBJ2-7; no firm D call. Germline CDR1 reads MNHEY; CDR2 reads SMNVEV (reference sequence). The V gene lost 5 bases and the J gene lost 2 bases, with 10 bases spanning the gap. This CDR3 comprises 13 residues. This CDR3 is CASSPSYTYEQYF. The CDR3 DNA reads as TGTGCCAGCAGTCCCTCGTACACCTACGAGCAGTACTTC.